These T cell receptor beta chains were read from a single sample in a study of blood T cell repertoires in COVID-19. Produced via immunoSEQ multiplex PCR; TCRdb's table is partial and in-frame only. The sample has around 57,000 clones; more than 85% are singletons. The sample comprised peripheral blood. Receptor source: a man between 50 and 59 years old with acute or convalescent COVID-19. CDR3s include the opening cysteine and the closing phenylalanine or tryptophan.

v_call cdr3_aa
TRBV5-3 CARSLPMRLSPYEQYF
TRBV30 CAWSVGGSYEQYF
TRBV2 CASEGSPNEKLFF
TRBV6-1 CASSETSGRPRNEQFF
TRBV11-3 CASSSTRDRSSRSYNEQFF
TRBV18 CASSPGQGYGYTF
TRBV29-1 CSAPIAERTDTQYF
TRBV30 CAWSVHAGQGVPPLHF
TRBV7-9 CASSTLRGSYNGEQYF
TRBV5-1 CASSLVGTVADTQYF
TRBV19 CASSIQGSYEQYF
TRBV5-1 CASSLGLSGGNEEQFF
TRBV9 CASSVQASVPYEQYF
TRBV27 CASSGLFNEQFF
TRBV2 CASSEALRTGEDEQYF
TRBV27 CASSFGPKNTEAFF
TRBV5-1 CASSPRTGNDSPLHF
TRBV9 CASSGPGQDTEAFF
TRBV9 CASSTYVSSGNTIYF
TRBV5-1 CASSLAVGAQETQYF
TRBV7-9 CASTTRGGWNTEAFF